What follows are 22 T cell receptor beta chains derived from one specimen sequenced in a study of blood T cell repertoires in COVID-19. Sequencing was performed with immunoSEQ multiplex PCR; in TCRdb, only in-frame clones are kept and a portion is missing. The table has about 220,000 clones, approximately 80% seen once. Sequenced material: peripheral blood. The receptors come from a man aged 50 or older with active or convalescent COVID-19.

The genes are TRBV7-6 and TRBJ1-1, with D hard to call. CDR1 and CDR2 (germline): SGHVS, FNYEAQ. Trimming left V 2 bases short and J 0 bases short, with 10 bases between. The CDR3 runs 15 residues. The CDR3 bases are TGTGCCAGCAGCTTATTTCGGGAGCTGAACACTGAAGCTTTCTTT. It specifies CASSLFRELNTEAFF.

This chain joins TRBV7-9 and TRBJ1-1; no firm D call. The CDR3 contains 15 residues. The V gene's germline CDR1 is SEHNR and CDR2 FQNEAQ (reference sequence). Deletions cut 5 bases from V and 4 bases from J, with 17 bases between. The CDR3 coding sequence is TGTGCCAGCAGCCCAGACGGCGGTATGAGCACTGAAGCTTTCTTT. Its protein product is CASSPDGGMSTEAFF.

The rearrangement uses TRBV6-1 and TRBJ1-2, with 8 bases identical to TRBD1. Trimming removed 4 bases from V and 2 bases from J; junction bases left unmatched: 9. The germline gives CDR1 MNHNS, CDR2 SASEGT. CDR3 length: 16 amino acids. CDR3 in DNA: TGTGCCAGCAGTGCCTCGGGGTGGACAGGGAACTATGGCTACACCTTC. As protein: CASSASGWTGNYGYTF.

CDR3 bases: TGTGCCAGCAGTCACTCCGGGACAGGGTATCCGGATGGCTACACCTTC. Translated, it gives CASSHSGTGYPDGYTF. The chain is built from TRBV27 and TRBJ1-2, with 9 bases that match TRBD1. CDR3 length: 16 amino acids. CDR1 and CDR2 from the germline V gene are MNHEY and SMNVEV (reference sequence). V dropped 5 bases and J dropped 6; count of bases not matched to a gene: 13.

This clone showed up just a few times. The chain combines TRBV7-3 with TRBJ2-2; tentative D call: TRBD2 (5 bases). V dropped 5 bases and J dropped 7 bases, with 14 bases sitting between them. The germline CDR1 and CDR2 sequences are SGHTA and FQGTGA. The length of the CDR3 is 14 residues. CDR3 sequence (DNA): TGTGCCAGCAGCCCCGGACTTATAAGCGGGGAGCTGTTTTTT. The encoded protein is CASSPGLISGELFF.

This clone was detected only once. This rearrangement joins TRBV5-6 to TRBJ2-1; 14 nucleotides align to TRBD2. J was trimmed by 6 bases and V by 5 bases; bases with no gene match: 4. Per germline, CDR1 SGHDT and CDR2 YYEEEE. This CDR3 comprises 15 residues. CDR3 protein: CASRGLAGVGNEQFF. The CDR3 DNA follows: TGTGCCAGCAGGGGACTAGCGGGGGTGGGCAATGAGCAGTTCTTC.

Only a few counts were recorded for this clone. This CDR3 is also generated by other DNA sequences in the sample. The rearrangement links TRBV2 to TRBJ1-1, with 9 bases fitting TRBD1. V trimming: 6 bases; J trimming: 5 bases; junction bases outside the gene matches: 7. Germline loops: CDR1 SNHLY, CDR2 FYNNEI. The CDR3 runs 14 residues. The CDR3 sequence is CASSVQGAGTEAFF. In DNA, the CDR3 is TGTGCCAGCAGCGTACAGGGGGCGGGTACTGAAGCTTTCTTT.

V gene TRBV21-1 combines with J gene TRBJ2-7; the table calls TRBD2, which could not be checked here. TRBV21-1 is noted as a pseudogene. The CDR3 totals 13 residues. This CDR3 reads CASSRSGRYEQYF. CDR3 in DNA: TGTGCCAGCAGCCGGAGCGGGAGATACGAGCAGTACTTC.

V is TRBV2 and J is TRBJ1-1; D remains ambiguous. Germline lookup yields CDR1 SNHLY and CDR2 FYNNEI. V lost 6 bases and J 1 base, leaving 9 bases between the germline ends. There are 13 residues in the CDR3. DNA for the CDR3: TGTGCCAGCAGGAAACGGGAGAACACTGAAGCTTTCTTT. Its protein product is CASRKRENTEAFF.

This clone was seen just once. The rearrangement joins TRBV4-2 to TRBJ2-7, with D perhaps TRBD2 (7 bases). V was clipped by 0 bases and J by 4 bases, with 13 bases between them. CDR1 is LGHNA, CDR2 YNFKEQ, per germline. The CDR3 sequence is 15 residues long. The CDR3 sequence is CASSQEGGGPYEQYF. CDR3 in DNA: TGTGCCAGCAGCCAAGAAGGGGGAGGGCCGTACGAGCAGTACTTC.

In nucleotides, the CDR3 is TGCGCCAGCAGTGGACTGGAGAAGCGGGAGGGCCACCCCTACAATGAGCAGTTCTTC. This gives the protein CASSGLEKREGHPYNEQFF. This chain connects TRBV10-1 to TRBJ2-1, with TRBD2 matching 10 bases. V dropped 4 bases and J dropped 2; count of bases not matched to a gene: 14. Germline V gives CDR1 WNHNN, CDR2 SYGVQD (reference sequence). CDR3 length: 19 residues.

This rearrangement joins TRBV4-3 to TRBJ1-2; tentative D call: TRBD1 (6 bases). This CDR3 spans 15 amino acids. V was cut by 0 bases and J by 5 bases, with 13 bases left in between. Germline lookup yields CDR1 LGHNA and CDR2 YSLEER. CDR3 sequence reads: CASSQEAVRGYGYTF. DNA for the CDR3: TGCGCCAGCAGCCAAGAGGCTGTGAGGGGGTATGGCTACACCTTC.

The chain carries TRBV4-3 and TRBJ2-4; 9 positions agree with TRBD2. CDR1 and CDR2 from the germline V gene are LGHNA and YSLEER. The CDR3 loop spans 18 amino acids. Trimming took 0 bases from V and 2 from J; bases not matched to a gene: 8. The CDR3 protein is CASSQEKALAGTKNIQYF. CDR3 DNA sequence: TGCGCCAGCAGCCAAGAAAAGGCTCTAGCGGGGACCAAAAACATTCAGTACTTC.

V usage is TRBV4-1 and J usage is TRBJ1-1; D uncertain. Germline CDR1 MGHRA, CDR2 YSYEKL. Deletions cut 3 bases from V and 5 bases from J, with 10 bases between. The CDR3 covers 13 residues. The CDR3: CASSHPSGTEAFF. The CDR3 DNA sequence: TGCGCCAGCAGCCACCCTAGCGGTACTGAAGCTTTCTTT.

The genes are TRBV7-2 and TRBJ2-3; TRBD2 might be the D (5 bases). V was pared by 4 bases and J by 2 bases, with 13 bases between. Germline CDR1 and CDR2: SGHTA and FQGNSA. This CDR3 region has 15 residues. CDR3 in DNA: TGTGCCAGCAGCTCACAAAGCGGTCTCACAGATACGCAGTATTTT. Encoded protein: CASSSQSGLTDTQYF.

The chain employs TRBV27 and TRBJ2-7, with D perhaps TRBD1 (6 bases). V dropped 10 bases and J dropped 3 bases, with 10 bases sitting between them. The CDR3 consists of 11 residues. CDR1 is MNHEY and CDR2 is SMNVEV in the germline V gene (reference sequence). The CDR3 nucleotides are TGTGCCAACCCGACAGGCTACGAGCAGTACGTC. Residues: CANPTGYEQYV.

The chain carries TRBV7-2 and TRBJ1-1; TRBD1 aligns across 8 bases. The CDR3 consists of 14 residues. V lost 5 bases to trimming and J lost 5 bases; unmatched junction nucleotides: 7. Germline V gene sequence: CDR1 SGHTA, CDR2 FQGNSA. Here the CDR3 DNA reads TGTGCCAGCAGCAAGGACAGGGTTAGAACTGAAGCTTTCTTT. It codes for CASSKDRVRTEAFF.

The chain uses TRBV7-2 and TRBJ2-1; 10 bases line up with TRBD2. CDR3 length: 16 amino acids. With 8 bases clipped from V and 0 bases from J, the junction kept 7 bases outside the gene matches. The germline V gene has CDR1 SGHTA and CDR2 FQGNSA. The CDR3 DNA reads TGTGCCAGCGGTATAGCGGGGGGCAGCTCCTACAATGAGCAGTTCTTC. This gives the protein CASGIAGGSSYNEQFF.

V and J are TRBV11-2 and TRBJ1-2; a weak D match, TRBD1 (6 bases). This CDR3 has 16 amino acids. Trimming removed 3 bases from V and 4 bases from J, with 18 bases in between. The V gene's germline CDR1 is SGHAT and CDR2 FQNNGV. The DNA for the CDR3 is TGTGCCAGCAGCTTCCCCCCGGGGGGGCCAACCTATGGCTACACCTTC. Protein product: CASSFPPGGPTYGYTF.

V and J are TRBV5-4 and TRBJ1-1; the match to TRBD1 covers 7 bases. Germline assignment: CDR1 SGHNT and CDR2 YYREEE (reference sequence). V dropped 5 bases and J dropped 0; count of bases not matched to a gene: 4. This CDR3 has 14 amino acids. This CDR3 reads CASRTDRLNTEAFF. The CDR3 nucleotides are TGTGCCAGCAGGACGGACAGGTTGAACACTGAAGCTTTCTTT.

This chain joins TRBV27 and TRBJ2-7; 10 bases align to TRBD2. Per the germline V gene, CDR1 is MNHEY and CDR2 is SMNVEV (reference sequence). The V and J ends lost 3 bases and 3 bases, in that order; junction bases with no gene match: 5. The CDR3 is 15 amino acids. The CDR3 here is CASSFLAGDFYEQYF. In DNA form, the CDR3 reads TGTGCCAGCAGTTTTCTAGCGGGAGATTTCTACGAGCAGTACTTC.

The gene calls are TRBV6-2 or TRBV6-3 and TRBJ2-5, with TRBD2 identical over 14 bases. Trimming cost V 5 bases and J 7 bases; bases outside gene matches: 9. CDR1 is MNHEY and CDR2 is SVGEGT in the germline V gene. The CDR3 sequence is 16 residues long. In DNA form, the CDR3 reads TGTGCCAGCAGTCCCCTGGGACTAGCGGGAGTGGGGACCCAGTACTTC. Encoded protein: CASSPLGLAGVGTQYF.